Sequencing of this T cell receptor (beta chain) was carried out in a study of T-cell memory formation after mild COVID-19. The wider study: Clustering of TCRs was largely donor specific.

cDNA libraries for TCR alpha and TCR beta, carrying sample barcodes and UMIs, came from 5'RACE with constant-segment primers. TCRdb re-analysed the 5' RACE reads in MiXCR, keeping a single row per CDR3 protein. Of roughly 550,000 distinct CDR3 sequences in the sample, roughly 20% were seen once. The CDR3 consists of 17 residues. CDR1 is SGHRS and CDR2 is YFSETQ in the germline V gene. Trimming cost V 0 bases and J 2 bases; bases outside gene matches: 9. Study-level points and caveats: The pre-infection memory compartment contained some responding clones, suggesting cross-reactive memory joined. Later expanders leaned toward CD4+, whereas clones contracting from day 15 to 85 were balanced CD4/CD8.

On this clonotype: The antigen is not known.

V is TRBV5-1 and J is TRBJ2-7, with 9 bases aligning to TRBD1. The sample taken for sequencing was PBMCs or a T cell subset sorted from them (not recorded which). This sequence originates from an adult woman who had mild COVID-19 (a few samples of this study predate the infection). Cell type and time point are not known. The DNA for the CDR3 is TGCGCCAGCAGCTTGGGGGCCACAGGGGGCCGTACCTACGAGCAGTACTTC. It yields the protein CASSLGATGGRTYEQYF. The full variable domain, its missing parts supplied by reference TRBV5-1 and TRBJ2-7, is KAGVTQTPRYLIKTRGQQVTLSCSPISGHRSVSWYQQTPGQGLQFLFEYFSETQRNKGNFPGRFSGRQFSNSRSEMNVSTLELGDSALYLCASSLGATGGRTYEQYFGPGTRLTVT.